These 26 T cell receptor beta chains were all obtained from the same sample, sequenced in a study of CD8 T cells in ankylosing spondylitis. General study findings and limits: There was a TCR beta motif, made of several highly homologous variants, that appeared characteristic of ankylosing spondylitis blood.

TCRdb recomputed calls from the 5' RACE reads with MiXCR, one row per CDR3 protein. The sample holds around 130,000 distinct CDR3 sequences; roughly 15% are singletons and the top ten take 33%. Their target antigens are unknown. The sequencing input was blood, either unsorted or a sorted T cell fraction (not recorded which). The source is a male donor with ankylosing spondylitis.

This clonotype occurred a few times. The chain is built from TRBV7-9 and TRBJ2-4; weak D call: TRBD1 (5 bases). The germline V and J ends were trimmed by 1 base and 2 bases, with 9 bases remaining between them. Germline V lookup: CDR1 SEHNR, CDR2 FQNEAQ (reference sequence). The CDR3 is 15 amino acids. In DNA, the CDR3 is TGTGCCAGCAGCTTAGTGCTGGGGCCCAAAAACATTCAGTACTTC. Translation gives CASSLVLGPKNIQYF. The full variable domain, its missing parts supplied by reference TRBV7-9 and TRBJ2-4, is DTGVSQNPRHKITKRGQNVTFRCDPISEHNRLYWYRQTLGQGPEFLTYFQNEAQLEKSRLLSDRFSAERPKGSFSTLEIQRTEQGDSAMYLCASSLVLGPKNIQYFGAGTRLSVL.

This clonotype was observed at least ten times. The J gene is TRBJ2-2, the V gene TRBV12-3 or TRBV12-4; D call uncertain. V was trimmed by 5 bases and J by 11 bases, leaving 6 bases between them. The CDR3 is 10 residues long. CDR3 sequence (DNA): TGTGCCAGCAGTCCCTCTGAGCTGTTTTTT. Translated: CASSPSELFF.

Within the sample, this clonotype is medium-sized. V is TRBV4-1 and J is TRBJ1-1, with TRBD1 matching 8 bases. There are 15 residues in the CDR3. Per germline, CDR1 MGHRA and CDR2 YSYEKL. The trim removed 1 base at V and 4 bases at J, leaving 5 bases unmatched. The DNA for the CDR3 is TGCGCCAGCAGCCAAGGTGGACAGGGAAGCACTGAAGCTTTCTTT. Protein product: CASSQGGQGSTEAFF.

This clonotype was counted only a few times. V gene TRBV7-9 combines with J gene TRBJ1-2; 7 bases agree with TRBD1. This CDR3 contains 14 residues. Germline assignment: CDR1 SEHNR and CDR2 FQNEAQ (reference sequence). J gave up 4 bases and V 4 bases, and 6 bases lay outside the gene matches. The CDR3 sequence: CASSSSGTVYGYTF. The CDR3 DNA sequence: TGTGCCAGCAGCTCGAGCGGGACAGTCTATGGCTACACCTTC.

The chain links TRBV12-3 or TRBV12-4 to TRBJ1-1; D unclear. This CDR3 has 13 amino acids. V dropped 5 bases and J dropped 8 bases, with 15 bases sitting between them. DNA of the CDR3: TGTGCCAGCAGTCCCCACGGGCTCCCCGAAGCTTTCTTT. Its protein is CASSPHGLPEAFF.

This clonotype was observed a handful of times. The chain has TRBV25-1 and TRBJ2-7; unclear D gene. V lost 10 bases, J lost 3 bases, and 16 bases lay in between. This CDR3 comprises 13 residues. Germline V gene sequence: CDR1 MGHDK, CDR2 SYGVNS. The CDR3 protein is CATLQNLGYEQYF. The DNA for the CDR3 is TGTGCCACCCTCCAAAACTTAGGCTACGAGCAGTACTTC.

The chain has TRBV7-9 and TRBJ2-5; TRBD2 agrees at 14 bases. The germline V gene encodes CDR1 SEHNR and CDR2 FQNEAQ (reference sequence). The V segment lost 5 bases and the J segment 4 bases; nucleotides outside the gene matches: 3. The CDR3 has 15 amino acids. This chain's CDR3 is CASSAGTSGRETQYF. The CDR3 region has the DNA TGTGCCAGCAGCGCCGGGACTAGCGGGAGAGAGACCCAGTACTTC. The whole variable domain, remainder taken from reference TRBV7-9 and TRBJ2-5, is DTGVSQNPRHKITKRGQNVTFRCDPISEHNRLYWYRQTLGQGPEFLTYFQNEAQLEKSRLLSDRFSAERPKGSFSTLEIQRTEQGDSAMYLCASSAGTSGRETQYFGPGTRLLVL.

This clonotype was counted only a few times. The V and J genes are TRBV27 and TRBJ2-3; D is possibly TRBD1 (7 bases). The CDR3 is 15 amino acids. Trimming took 2 bases from V and 2 from J, leaving 11 bases between them. Germline-derived CDR1 and CDR2 are MNHEY and SMNVEV (reference sequence). The CDR3 loop is CASSLQGGYTDTQYF. CDR3 in DNA: TGTGCCAGCAGTTTACAGGGGGGATACACAGATACGCAGTATTTT.

The chain carries TRBV12-3 or TRBV12-4 and TRBJ1-5, with 9 bases that match TRBD1. J lost 2 bases, V lost 1 base, and 3 bases had no gene match. The CDR3 extends over 16 amino acids. CDR3 protein: CASSLGTGVGNQPQHF. The CDR3 nucleotides are TGTGCCAGCAGTTTAGGGACAGGGGTGGGCAATCAGCCCCAGCATTTT.

This clonotype came up many times. As DNA, the CDR3 is TGTGCCAGCAGCCACGGGCGTGAGCAGTACTTC. Its protein product is CASSHGREQYF. The rearrangement joins TRBV7-9 to TRBJ2-7, with D hard to call. Germline CDR1 and CDR2: SEHNR and FQNEAQ (reference sequence). The CDR3 spans 11 residues. Trimming removed 5 bases at V and 7 bases at J, with 9 bases between.

This clonotype was counted ten times or more. The chain uses TRBV13 and TRBJ2-2; D perhaps matches TRBD1 (5 bases). Per germline, CDR1 PRHDT and CDR2 FYEKMQ (reference sequence). This CDR3 region has 16 residues. Trimming removed 5 bases at V and 0 bases at J, with 13 bases between. This chain's CDR3 is CASSRGAYANTGELFF. Here the CDR3 DNA reads TGTGCCAGCAGCCGTGGGGCATATGCGAACACCGGGGAGCTGTTTTTT.

In this sample, this clonotype turned up a few times. J is TRBJ2-5 and V is TRBV7-9; D is perhaps TRBD2 (5 bases). The CDR3 spans 14 residues. Germline V gene data show CDR1 as SEHNR and CDR2 as FQNEAQ (reference sequence). The V gene lost 3 bases and the J gene lost 5 bases, with 13 bases spanning the gap. DNA of the CDR3: TGTGCCAGCAGCTTCCTTGAGGGCAATGAGACCCAGTACTTC. As protein: CASSFLEGNETQYF.

This clonotype was seen repeatedly, ten times or more. The rearrangement joins TRBV29-1 to TRBJ2-3, with D unclear. V lost 4 bases and J lost 3, with 11 bases in between. There are 13 residues in the CDR3. CDR1 is SQVTM and CDR2 is ANQGSEA in the germline V gene. The CDR3 nucleotides read TGCAGCGTTGTTGAGCCGTGGACAGATACGCAGTATTTT. Translated, it gives CSVVEPWTDTQYF.

This clonotype was seen more than once but under ten times. V and J are TRBV20-1 and TRBJ1-1; possible D gene TRBD1, 5 bases. The CDR3 runs 13 residues. Germline V CDR1 and CDR2: DFQATT, SNEGSKA (reference sequence). V was clipped by 1 base and J by 8 bases, with 14 bases between them. The CDR3: CSARGGDFFEAFF. CDR3 DNA sequence: TGCAGTGCTAGAGGGGGGGACTTCTTCGAAGCTTTCTTT.

This clonotype has just a few counts. The chain uses TRBV24-1 and TRBJ2-2; D gene ambiguous. This CDR3 region has 14 residues. Germline assignment: CDR1 KGHDR and CDR2 SFDVKD. V was pared by 0 bases and J by 5 bases, with 6 bases between. The chain's CDR3 is CATSDLTRTGELFF. DNA of the CDR3: TGTGCCACCAGTGATTTGACGCGAACCGGGGAGCTGTTTTTT.

This clonotype was seen only a few times. At one boundary the junction diverges from the germline segment, which might be a read error. This rearrangement joins TRBV7-9 to TRBJ2-2, with TRBD2 as a possible D gene (5 bases). Germline values: CDR1 SEHNR, CDR2 FQNEAQ (reference sequence). The CDR3 runs 16 residues. CDR3 in amino acids: CASSLAPLSSTGELVF. Written as DNA, the CDR3 is TGTGCCAGCAGCTTAGCCCCACTAAGCTCCACCGGGGAGCTGGTTTTT. The full variable domain, completed using reference TRBV7-9 and TRBJ2-2, is DTGVSQNPRHKITKRGQNVTFRCDPISEHNRLYWYRQTLGQGPEFLTYFQNEAQLEKSRLLSDRFSAERPKGSFSTLEIQRTEQGDSAMYLCASSLAPLSSTGELVFGEGSRLTVL.

V is TRBV7-9 and J is TRBJ1-1; tentatively, D is TRBD1 (6 bases). Deletions cut 5 bases from V and 4 bases from J, with 8 bases between. The CDR3 covers 12 residues. CDR1 is SEHNR and CDR2 is FQNEAQ in the germline V gene (reference sequence). The CDR3 DNA follows: TGTGCCAGCAGCAGAGGGGGCACTGAAGCTTTCTTT. This codes for CASSRGGTEAFF.

V gene TRBV27 combines with J gene TRBJ1-6; D remains unclear. Trimming stripped 2 bases from V and 3 bases from J, with 5 bases between. Germline loops: CDR1 MNHEY, CDR2 SMNVEV (reference sequence). The CDR3 has 14 residues. CDR3 loop: CASSLNSYNSPLHF. The DNA of the CDR3 is TGTGCCAGCAGTTTAAACAGCTATAATTCACCCCTCCACTTT.

Points on this clonotype: A read error is likely, as this CDR3 ends without the conserved phenylalanine or tryptophan. The rearrangement uses TRBV4-1 and TRBJ2-7; TRBD1 aligns across 7 bases. Germline loops: CDR1 MGHRA, CDR2 YSYEKL. The CDR3 length is 15 residues. V dropped 0 bases and J dropped 3; count of bases not matched to a gene: 5. The chain's CDR3 is CASSQERGQYYEQYL. The DNA for the CDR3 is TGCGCCAGCAGCCAAGAAAGGGGACAGTACTACGAGCAGTACCTC.

This chain links TRBV7-6 with TRBJ2-5; the D gene is possibly TRBD1 (6 bases). This CDR3 is 15 amino acids long. V was cut by 1 base and J by 4 bases, with 13 bases left in between. Germline CDR1 and CDR2: SGHVS and FNYEAQ. The CDR3 sequence: CASSLGTAYSETQYF. The DNA for the CDR3 is TGTGCCAGCAGCTTAGGGACAGCTTATTCAGAGACCCAGTACTTC. Based on the CDR3 plus reference TRBV7-6 and TRBJ2-5, the full variable domain is GAGVSQSPRYKVTKRGQDVALRCDPISGHVSLYWYRQALGQGPEFLTYFNYEAQQDKSGLPNDRFSAERPEGSISTLTIQRTEQRDSAMYRCASSLGTAYSETQYFGPGTRLLVL.

The gene calls are TRBV12-3 or TRBV12-4 and TRBJ2-3, with a tentative D call TRBD2 (6 bases). The V end was cut by 5 bases, the J end by 6 bases, with 15 bases between. CDR3 length: 14 amino acids. CDR3 residues: CASSRRGTSDTQYF. DNA for the CDR3: TGTGCCAGCAGTCGCCGCGGGACTTCTGATACGCAGTATTTT.

This clonotype came up many times. The chain employs TRBV12-3 or TRBV12-4 and TRBJ1-2, with D maybe TRBD1 (5 bases). CDR3 length: 12 residues. With 7 bases removed from V and 7 bases from J, the gap between germline ends came to 13 bases. CDR3 in amino acids: CASTPGGGGYTF. Written as DNA, the CDR3 is TGTGCCAGCACGCCCGGGGGAGGTGGCTACACCTTC.

This clonotype was detected only a few times. This rearrangement joins TRBV29-1 to TRBJ1-1, with no clear D. V was pared by 7 bases and J by 0 bases, with 9 bases between. CDR1 is SQVTM, CDR2 ANQGSEA, per germline. The CDR3 has 12 amino acids. The CDR3 reads CSGGGLNTEAFF. CDR3 sequence (DNA): TGCAGCGGTGGCGGTCTGAACACTGAAGCTTTCTTT. Full variable domain (missing parts from reference TRBV29-1 and TRBJ1-1): SAVISQKPSRDICQRGTSLTIQCQVDSQVTMMFWYRQQPGQSLTLIATANQGSEATYESGFVIDKFPISRPNLTFSTLTVSNMSPEDSSIYLCSGGGLNTEAFFGQGTRLTVV.

This clonotype was picked up a small number of times. This chain links TRBV5-1 with TRBJ2-1, with 7 bases identical to TRBD1. The CDR3 covers 15 residues. Germline lookup yields CDR1 SGHRS and CDR2 YFSETQ. V shed 3 bases and J 3 bases; nucleotides not matched to a gene: 6. CDR3: CASSSPRDSYNEQFF. In DNA, the CDR3 is TGCGCCAGCAGCTCTCCCCGGGACAGCTACAATGAGCAGTTCTTC.

This clonotype occurred once. CDR3 sequence (DNA): TGTGCCAGCAGCCTCACGGACAGCAACAATCAGCCCCAGCATTTT. Its translation: CASSLTDSNNQPQHF. This chain links TRBV27 with TRBJ1-5, with D possibly being TRBD1 (6 bases). The germline CDR1 and CDR2 sequences are MNHEY and SMNVEV (reference sequence). The CDR3 consists of 15 residues. Trimming pared 6 bases from V and 3 bases from J, leaving 15 bases between.

This clonotype was counted only a few times. The junction shows a germline mismatch at one end, possibly a read error. The chain links TRBV20-1 to TRBJ2-7; 7 bases map to TRBD2. The CDR3 runs 12 residues. The germline gives CDR1 DFQATT, CDR2 SNEGSKA (reference sequence). In nucleotides, the CDR3 is TGCAGTGCAAGAGGGACTACTTACGAGCAGTACTTC. Translation gives CSARGTTYEQYF.